One and the same sample provided the 8 T cell receptor beta chains below, sequenced in a study of cytomegalovirus exposure and HLA in healthy donors. The PCR employed 60 Vbeta primers together with 13 Jbeta primers. The method was immunoSEQ multiplex PCR; TCRdb's version includes in-frame clones alone and lacks a portion of them. This table lists around 37,000 clones. The specimen was PBMCs. The receptors stem from a human donor in good health.

The chain links TRBV19 to TRBJ1-1; the match to TRBD1 covers 7 bases. The V and J ends lost 5 bases and 3 bases, in that order; junction bases with no gene match: 3. Germline values: CDR1 LNHDA, CDR2 SQIVND (reference sequence). This CDR3 region has 13 residues. The CDR3 coding sequence is TGTGCCAGTAGTCCGACAGGGTACACTGAAGCTTTCTTT. Its protein product is CASSPTGYTEAFF.

This sequence joins TRBV18 and TRBJ2-6, with a weak D call TRBD1 (6 bases). Deletions cut 0 bases from V and 2 bases from J, with 8 bases between. CDR1 is KGHSH, CDR2 LQKENI, per germline. This CDR3 is 16 amino acids long. The CDR3 region is CASSPPTGPGANVLTF. The CDR3 bases are TGTGCCAGCTCACCACCTACAGGGCCTGGGGCCAACGTCCTGACTTTC. The entire variable domain, with the rest obtained from reference TRBV18 and TRBJ2-6, is as follows: NAGVMQNPRHLVRRRGQEARLRCSPMKGHSHVYWYRQLPEEGLKFMVYLQKENIIDESGMPKERFSAEFPKEGPSILRIQQVVRGDSAAYFCASSPPTGPGANVLTFGAGSRLTVL.

The V gene is TRBV5-1, the J gene TRBJ1-1, with D possibly matching TRBD1 (6 bases). V dropped 3 bases and J dropped 0 bases, with 9 bases sitting between them. Germline V gene lookup returns CDR1 SGHRS and CDR2 YFSETQ. The CDR3 contains 14 residues. The CDR3: CASSSDSLNTEAFF. As DNA, the CDR3 is TGCGCCAGCAGCTCGGACAGTCTGAACACTGAAGCTTTCTTT. Based on the CDR3 plus reference TRBV5-1 and TRBJ1-1, the full variable domain is KAGVTQTPRYLIKTRGQQVTLSCSPISGHRSVSWYQQTPGQGLQFLFEYFSETQRNKGNFPGRFSGRQFSNSRSEMNVSTLELGDSALYLCASSSDSLNTEAFFGQGTRLTVV.

V gene TRBV30 combines with J gene TRBJ1-2, with 9 bases identical to TRBD1. V shed 3 bases and J 4 bases; nucleotides not matched to a gene: 3. CDR3 length: 13 amino acids. Germline CDR1 reads GTSNPN; CDR2 reads SVGIG (reference sequence). CDR3: CAWRDRGTYGYTF. CDR3 sequence (DNA): TGTGCCTGGAGAGACAGGGGGACCTATGGCTACACCTTC.

The gene calls are TRBV2 and TRBJ1-3; 8 bases match TRBD1. V lost 6 bases to trimming and J lost 3 bases; unmatched junction nucleotides: 4. Germline values: CDR1 SNHLY, CDR2 FYNNEI. The CDR3 consists of 14 residues. The CDR3 DNA reads as TGTGCCAGCAGGACCACAGGGGGTGGAAACACCATATATTTT. Encoded protein: CASRTTGGGNTIYF.

J is TRBJ1-1 and V is TRBV30; D gene uncertain. V was pared by 2 bases and J by 7 bases, with 14 bases between. CDR1 is GTSNPN, CDR2 SVGIG, per germline (reference sequence). CDR3 length equals 13 residues. CDR3: CAWSPTGGVEAFF. The DNA for the CDR3 is TGTGCCTGGAGTCCGACGGGCGGGGTTGAAGCTTTCTTT.

This chain uses TRBV9 with TRBJ2-2; 10 nucleotides agree with TRBD1. This CDR3 spans 15 amino acids. Per germline, CDR1 SGDLS and CDR2 YYNGEE. V dropped 8 bases and J dropped 3; count of bases not matched to a gene: 7. The CDR3 here is CASDSGTGDTGELFF. The CDR3, as DNA: TGTGCCAGTGACTCCGGGACAGGGGACACCGGGGAGCTGTTTTTT. Full variable domain (rest looked up from reference TRBV9 and TRBJ2-2): DSGVTQTPKHLITATGQRVTLRCSPRSGDLSVYWYQQSLDQGLQFLIQYYNGEERAKGNILERFSAQQFPDLHSELNLSSLELGDSALYFCASDSGTGDTGELFFGEGSRLTVL.

This chain uses TRBV29-1 with TRBJ1-2, with a weak D call TRBD1 (5 bases). V was cut by 1 base and J by 1 base, with 7 bases left in between. This CDR3 spans 13 amino acids. From germline, CDR1 is SQVTM and CDR2 ANQGSEA. DNA of the CDR3: TGCAGCGTTGAAGGGCAGGGTAACTATGGCTACACCTTC. Translation gives CSVEGQGNYGYTF.